This T cell receptor beta chain was captured by sequencing in a study of CD8+ T cells in alopecia areata. About the research overall: Tofacitinib was taken orally by treated patients, and the dose was 5 to 10 mg twice daily. The study, taken as a whole, reports: In scalp samples, resident alphabeta T cells of normal skin are also sequenced. A great number of expanded lesional clones endured in scalp and blood during tofacitinib.

RNA was extracted and reverse transcribed into cDNA as the sequencing template. Libraries were prepared by immunoSEQ multiplex PCR; TCRdb keeps only in-frame clonotypes and omits some of them. Counted here are under 200,000 clones, less than 70% occurring once; the ten biggest clones make up approximately 14%. Treatment in this sample: oral pan-JAK inhibitor, 5-10 mg twice daily. Comments on this clone: The antigen is unknown.

The CDR3 consists of 14 residues. Germline V gene data show CDR1 as MNHEY and CDR2 as SVGAGI. The germline V and J ends were trimmed by 4 bases and 2 bases, with 11 bases remaining between them. The gene calls are TRBV6-5 and TRBJ1-1, with D perhaps TRBD1 (6 bases). The receptor's source is a human donor with alopecia areata. The material was CD4+ T cells sorted from blood, obtained at week 24, from a patient treated with tofacitinib. In DNA form, the CDR3 reads TGTGCCAGCAGTTTTTACAGGGATAACACTGAAGCTTTCTTT. It translates to CASSFYRDNTEAFF.